This TCR beta chain is drawn from a study of metastatic and nonmetastatic thyroid tumors. In the case of this clone: Its specificity is not known.

Study-wide results and caveats: In both blood and tumor samples, TCR beta diversity was reported significantly higher for malignant than benign nodules.

TCRdb re-analyzed the PCR reads through MiXCR. This table has around 30,000 clones, about 21% appearing once. Before thyroid surgery, none of the patients had received any treatment. J gave up 5 bases and V 3 bases, and 7 bases lay outside the gene matches. The CDR3 covers 16 residues. Germline values: CDR1 SGHAT, CDR2 FQDESV (reference sequence). The chain couples TRBV11-1 to TRBJ2-7, with TRBD2 matching over 13 bases. This clonotype originated in a male donor with papillary thyroid cancer or a benign thyroid nodule (not recorded which). Some clones in this sample may be carry-over from other donors' samples. Sequences were obtained from tumor tissue. The CDR3 nucleotides read TGTGCCAGCAGCTTTCCTACTAGCGGGAGGGTCAACGAGCAGTACTTC. Translating gives CASSFPTSGRVNEQYF.